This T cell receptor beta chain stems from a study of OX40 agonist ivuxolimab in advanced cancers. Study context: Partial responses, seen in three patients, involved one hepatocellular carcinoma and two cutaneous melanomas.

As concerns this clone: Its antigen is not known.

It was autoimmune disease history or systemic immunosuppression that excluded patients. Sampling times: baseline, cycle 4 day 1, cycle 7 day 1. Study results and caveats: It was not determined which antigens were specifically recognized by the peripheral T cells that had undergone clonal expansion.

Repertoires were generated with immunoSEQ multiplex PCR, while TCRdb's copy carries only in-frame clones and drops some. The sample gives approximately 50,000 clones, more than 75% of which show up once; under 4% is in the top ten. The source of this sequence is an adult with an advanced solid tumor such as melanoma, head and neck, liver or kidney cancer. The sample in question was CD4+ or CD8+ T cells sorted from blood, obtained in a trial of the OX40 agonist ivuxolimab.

Here the CDR3 reads CASSRDFGNTIYF. The CDR3 DNA reads as TGCGCCAGCAGCCGGGACTTTGGAAACACCATATATTTT. The chain links TRBV10-1 to TRBJ1-3, with D maybe TRBD1 (5 bases). This CDR3 contains 13 residues. Deletions cut 6 bases from V and 3 bases from J, with 9 bases between. Germline lookup yields CDR1 WNHNN and CDR2 SYGVQD (reference sequence).